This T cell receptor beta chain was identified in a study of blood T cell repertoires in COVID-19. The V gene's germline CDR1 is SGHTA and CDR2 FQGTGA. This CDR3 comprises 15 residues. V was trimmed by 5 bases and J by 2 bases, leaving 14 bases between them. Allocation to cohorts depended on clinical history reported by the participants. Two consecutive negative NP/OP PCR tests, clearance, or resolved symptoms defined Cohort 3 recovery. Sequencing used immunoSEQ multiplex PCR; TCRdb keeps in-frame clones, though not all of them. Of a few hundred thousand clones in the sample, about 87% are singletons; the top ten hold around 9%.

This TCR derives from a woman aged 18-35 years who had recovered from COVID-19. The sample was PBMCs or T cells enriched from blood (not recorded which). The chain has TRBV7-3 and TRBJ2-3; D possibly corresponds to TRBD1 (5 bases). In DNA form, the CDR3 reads TGTGCCAGCAGCAAAAACGGACATTACACAGATACGCAGTATTTT. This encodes CASSKNGHYTDTQYF.